This T cell receptor (beta chain) was recorded in a study of response to subunit inactivated influenza vaccine. Study-level results: After each seasonal influenza vaccination, few new T cells are recruited, the authors suggested.

TCRdb reanalysed the RT-PCR reads using MiXCR and keeps one entry per CDR3 protein. The repertoire holds under 550,000 distinct CDR3 sequences, with 6.5% to 8% as singletons. Worth noting for this clonotype: Its target is unknown.

This material consisted of PBMCs from blood, taken less than 30 months after vaccination. The sequence was collected from a man between 50 and 75 years old who received an inactivated influenza vaccine.

The CDR3 DNA sequence: TGTGCCACCAGCAGACAGATTAGCACAGATACGCAGTATTTT. This gives the protein CATSRQISTDTQYF. V and J are TRBV15 and TRBJ2-3; D call uncertain. Trimming took off 2 bases at V and 0 bases at J, with 6 bases between the two ends. This CDR3 comprises 14 residues. Looked up from germline, CDR1 is LNHNV and CDR2 is YYDKDF (reference sequence).